This record concerns one TCR beta chain sequence. Produced via immunoSEQ multiplex PCR; TCRdb's table is partial and in-frame only. The sample has more than 120,000 clones, over 85% seen once. This entry comes from a study of blood T cell repertoires in COVID-19. Study background: The United States, Italy and Spain supplied acute and convalescent COVID-19 samples. T cells, B-cell-depleted T cells, or PBMCs provided the cDNA or gDNA that served as material.

The V and J ends lost 6 bases and 4 bases, in that order; junction bases with no gene match: 3. Germline V gene sequence: CDR1 MNHNY, CDR2 SVGAGI (reference sequence). This CDR3 is 13 amino acids long. The receptor was derived from a human donor in a cohort sampled during active COVID-19. J is TRBJ1-1 and V is TRBV6-6, with 9 bases lining up with TRBD1. The sample consisted of peripheral blood. The CDR3: CASRTGGFTEAFF. The CDR3, as DNA: TGTGCCAGCAGAACAGGGGGCTTCACTGAAGCTTTCTTT.